The 6 T cell receptor beta chains presented below share a single source sample, sequenced in a study of Graves' ophthalmopathy and Graves' hyperthyroidism. Using RNA transcripts, the TCR beta CDR3 regions were amplified. Second-round multiplex PCR came after a first-round RT-PCR that employed HTBI primers. TCRdb processed the multiplex PCR reads anew with MiXCR; each CDR3 protein has one entry. The sample includes 260,000 or so distinct CDR3 sequences, less than 55% of them seen just once. The sequencing input was peripheral blood. The source of these receptors is an adult man with Graves' ophthalmopathy.

This chain joins TRBV12-3 or TRBV12-4 and TRBJ1-5, with a possible D match to TRBD1 (6 bases). Trimming took 6 bases from V and 3 from J, leaving 12 bases between them. CDR3 length: 14 amino acids. Here the CDR3 DNA reads TGTGCCAGCAGGGTCGGACAGCACAATCAGCCCCAGCATTTT. Its translation is CASRVGQHNQPQHF.

Turning to this clonotype: A much larger clone differs by one base, so this may be a read error. The chain combines TRBV29-1 with TRBJ2-7, with TRBD2 matching 7 bases. Germline V gives CDR1 SQVTM, CDR2 ANQGSEA. The CDR3 length is 15 residues. CDR3 nucleotide sequence: TGCGGCGTTGAAGGAGACCAGGGAGGGGCCTACGAGCAGTACTTC. This gives the protein CGVEGDQGGAYEQYF.

This clonotype came up a few times. The chain couples TRBV7-2 to TRBJ1-5; tentatively, D is TRBD1 (6 bases). CDR1 is SGHTA, CDR2 FQGNSA, per germline. V was trimmed by 6 bases and J by 4 bases, leaving 13 bases between them. There are 14 residues in the CDR3. This CDR3 is CASSRGGQNQPQHF. The CDR3 region has the DNA TGTGCCAGCAGTCGGGGGGGCCAGAATCAGCCCCAGCATTTT. The full variable domain, its missing parts supplied by reference TRBV7-2 and TRBJ1-5, is GAGVSQSPSNKVTEKGKDVELRCDPISGHTALYWYRQSLGQGLEFLIYFQGNSAPDKSGLPSDRFSAERTGGSVSTLTIQRTQQEDSAVYLCASSRGGQNQPQHFGDGTRLSIL.

This clonotype appeared a few times. The rearrangement uses TRBV9 and TRBJ2-2, with 8 bases matching TRBD2. This CDR3 has 17 amino acids. The germline V gene encodes CDR1 SGDLS and CDR2 YYNGEE. J was trimmed by 2 bases and V by 0 bases; bases with no gene match: 6. This CDR3 is CASSVEELAANTGELFF. Written as DNA, the CDR3 is TGTGCCAGCAGCGTAGAGGAACTAGCGGCTAACACCGGGGAGCTGTTTTTT.

The genes are TRBV6-6 and TRBJ1-5, with 9 bases that match TRBD1. Germline CDR1 and CDR2: MNHNY and SVGAGI (reference sequence). This CDR3 has 15 amino acids. V shed 2 bases and J 4 bases; nucleotides not matched to a gene: 3. The CDR3 nucleotides are TGTGCCAGCAGTTACCTAGGACAGGGGAATCAGCCCCAGCATTTT. It yields the protein CASSYLGQGNQPQHF.

This clonotype was seen more than once but under ten times. This sequence joins TRBV9 and TRBJ1-5; D remains unclear. Germline CDR1 is SGDLS and CDR2 is YYNGEE. V dropped 0 bases and J dropped 6 bases, with 10 bases sitting between them. This CDR3 is built from 14 residues. DNA for the CDR3: TGTGCCAGCAGCGTAGCTGAGATGGGTCAGCCCCAGCATTTT. It translates to CASSVAEMGQPQHF. The full variable domain, with the rest looked up from reference TRBV9 and TRBJ1-5, is DSGVTQTPKHLITATGQRVTLRCSPRSGDLSVYWYQQSLDQGLQFLIQYYNGEERAKGNILERFSAQQFPDLHSELNLSSLELGDSALYFCASSVAEMGQPQHFGDGTRLSIL.